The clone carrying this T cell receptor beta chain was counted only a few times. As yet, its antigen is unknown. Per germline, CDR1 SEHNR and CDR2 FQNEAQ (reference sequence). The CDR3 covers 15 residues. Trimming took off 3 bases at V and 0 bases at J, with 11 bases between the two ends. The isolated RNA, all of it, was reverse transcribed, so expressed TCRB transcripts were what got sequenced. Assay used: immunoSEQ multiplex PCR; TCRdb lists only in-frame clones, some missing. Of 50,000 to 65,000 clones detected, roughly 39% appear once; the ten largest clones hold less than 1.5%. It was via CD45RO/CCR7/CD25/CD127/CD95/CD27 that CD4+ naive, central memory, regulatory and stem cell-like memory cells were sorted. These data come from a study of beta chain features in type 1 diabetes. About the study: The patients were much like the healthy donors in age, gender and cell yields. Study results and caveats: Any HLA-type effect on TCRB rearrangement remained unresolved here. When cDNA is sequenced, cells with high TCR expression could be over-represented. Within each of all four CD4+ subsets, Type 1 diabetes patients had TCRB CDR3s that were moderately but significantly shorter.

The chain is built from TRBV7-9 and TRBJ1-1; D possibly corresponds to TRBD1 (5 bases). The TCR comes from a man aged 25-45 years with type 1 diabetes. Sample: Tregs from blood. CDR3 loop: CASSLHRLLNTEAFF. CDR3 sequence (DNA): TGTGCCAGCAGCTTGCACAGGTTACTGAACACTGAAGCTTTCTTT. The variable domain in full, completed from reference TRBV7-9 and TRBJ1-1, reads DTGVSQNPRHKITKRGQNVTFRCDPISEHNRLYWYRQTLGQGPEFLTYFQNEAQLEKSRLLSDRFSAERPKGSFSTLEIQRTEQGDSAMYLCASSLHRLLNTEAFFGQGTRLTVV.